This T cell receptor (beta chain) was documented in a study of cytomegalovirus exposure and HLA in healthy donors. General study findings and limits: It was assumed in the presence/absence analyses that sequencing depth was roughly uniform across donors. Donor immune exposure was known only as CMV serostatus. Per a later analysis, about 18,000 TCR beta sequences showed association with HLA alleles at 0.05 false discovery rate.

This clone was recorded a few times. What it binds is not known. The PCR used 60 Vbeta and 13 Jbeta primers. Per the original data handling: In a later analysis, of 79 million or so unique beta chains, roughly 10 million appeared in at least two donors. Data came from immunoSEQ multiplex PCR; TCRdb stores just in-frame clones and leaves some out. V, J and clone size are taken as reported in that table, and D and trimming were inferred from the DNA itself. This table holds some 150,000 clones, about three quarters found once. Germline assignment: CDR1 SQVTM and CDR2 ANQGSEA. The ends lost 3 bases at V and 5 bases at J; junction bases unmatched: 7. The CDR3 runs 14 residues.

The chain joins TRBV29-1 to TRBJ1-1; 9 positions agree with TRBD1. This clonotype originated in a woman aged 40 to 49 in good health and CMV-seronegative. The sequenced sample consisted of PBMCs. CDR3 loop: CSVDAGTGRTEAFF. The CDR3 coding sequence is TGCAGCGTTGACGCCGGGACAGGGAGGACTGAAGCTTTCTTT.